The source of this T cell receptor beta chain is a study of cytomegalovirus exposure and HLA in healthy donors. Study background: The early release's HLA-typed donors yielded approximately 82 million unique TCRs. Study-wide points: With later analysis, a missense DCLRE1C variant became linked to TCR beta V- and J-gene trimming.

Germline values: CDR1 SGHRS, CDR2 YFSETQ. J gave up 4 bases and V 3 bases, and 4 bases lay outside the gene matches. This CDR3 is built from 15 residues. The sample holds one count of this clone. Its antigen is undetermined. PCR employed 60 Vbeta and 13 Jbeta primers. Clones were read by immunoSEQ multiplex PCR, and TCRdb kept only the in-frame ones, dropping some. Here the sample spans roughly 100,000 clones, less than 80% being singletons. The clonotype comes from a woman aged 40 to 50 in good health and CMV-seronegative. Source material: PBMCs. The chain is built from TRBV5-1 and TRBJ2-2, with 9 positions matching TRBD2. DNA for the CDR3: TGCGCCAGCAGCTCCCCTAGCGGGGCCACCGGGGAGCTGTTTTTT. Translated: CASSSPSGATGELFF.